This T cell receptor beta chain derives from a study of blood T cell repertoires in COVID-19. Overall study: Specimens from acute and convalescent COVID-19 originated in the United States, Italy and Spain. T cells, B-cell-depleted T cells, or PBMCs supplied cDNA or gDNA.

This clone showed up many times. As handled by the study authors: Counts of nucleated cells, estimated from reference gene primer amplification, were obtained. Some clones are missing from TCRdb's copy, which holds only in-frame ones; the method was immunoSEQ multiplex PCR. V and J calls and clone size come straight from that table; D and trimming were deduced from the DNA. In the table there are about 330,000 clones, around 88% of which are singletons. The CDR3 is made up of 11 amino acids. Germline trimming cut 5 bases from V and 11 bases from J; bases unmatched to any gene: 5. CDR1 is SNHLY and CDR2 is FYNNEI in the germline V gene.

The chain couples TRBV2 to TRBJ1-1, with TRBD1 matching over 7 bases. The receptor comes from a woman in her forties or fifties with acute or convalescent COVID-19. The sample taken for sequencing was peripheral blood. The CDR3 bases are TGTGCCAGCAGTAAGGGGGCCGGGGCTTTCTTT. Residues: CASSKGAGAFF.